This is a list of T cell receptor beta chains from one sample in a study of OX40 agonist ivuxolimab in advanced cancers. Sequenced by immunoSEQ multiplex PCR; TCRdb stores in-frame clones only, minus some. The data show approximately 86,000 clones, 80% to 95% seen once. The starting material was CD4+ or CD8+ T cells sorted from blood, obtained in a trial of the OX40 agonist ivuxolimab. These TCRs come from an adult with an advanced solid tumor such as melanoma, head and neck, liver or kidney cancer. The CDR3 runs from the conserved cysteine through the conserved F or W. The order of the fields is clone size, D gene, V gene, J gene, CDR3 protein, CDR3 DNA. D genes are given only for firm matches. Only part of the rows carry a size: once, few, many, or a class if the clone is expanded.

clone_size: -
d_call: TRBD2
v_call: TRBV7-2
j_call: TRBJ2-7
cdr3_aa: CASSRLAGYYEQYF
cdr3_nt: TGTGCCAGCAGTCGACTAGCGGGATACTACGAGCAGTACTTC

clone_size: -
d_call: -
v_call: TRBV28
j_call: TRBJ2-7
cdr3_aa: CASSIYGSGQYF
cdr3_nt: TGTGCCAGCAGTATATACGGGAGTGGGCAGTACTTC

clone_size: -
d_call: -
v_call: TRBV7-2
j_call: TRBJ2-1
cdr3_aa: CASSEHRESEQFF
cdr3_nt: TGTGCCAGCAGCGAACACCGGGAGAGTGAGCAGTTCTTC

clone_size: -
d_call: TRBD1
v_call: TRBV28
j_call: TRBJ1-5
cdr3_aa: CASRNGQGASNQPQHF
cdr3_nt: TGTGCCAGCAGGAACGGACAGGGGGCTAGCAATCAGCCCCAGCATTTT

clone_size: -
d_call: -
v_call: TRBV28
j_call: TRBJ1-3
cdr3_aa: CASSPPPSIPSGNTIYF
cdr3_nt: TGTGCCAGCAGTCCTCCCCCATCTATCCCCTCTGGAAACACCATATATTTT

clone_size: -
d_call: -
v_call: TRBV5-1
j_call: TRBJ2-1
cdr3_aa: CASSLTGTSSYNEQFF
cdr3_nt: TGCGCCAGCAGCTTGACCGGCACAAGCTCCTACAATGAGCAGTTCTTC

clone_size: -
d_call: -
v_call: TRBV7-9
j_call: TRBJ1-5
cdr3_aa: CASSPQGSNQPQHF
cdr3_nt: TGTGCCAGCAGCCCCCAGGGTAGCAATCAGCCCCAGCATTTT

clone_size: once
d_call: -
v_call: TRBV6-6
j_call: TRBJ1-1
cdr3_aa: CASSYREEATEAFF
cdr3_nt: TGTGCCAGCAGCTACAGGGAGGAAGCCACTGAAGCTTTCTTT

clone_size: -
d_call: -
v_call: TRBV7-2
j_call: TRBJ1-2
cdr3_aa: CASSSRGSWGYTF
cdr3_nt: TGTGCCAGCAGCTCTCGGGGATCATGGGGCTACACCTTC

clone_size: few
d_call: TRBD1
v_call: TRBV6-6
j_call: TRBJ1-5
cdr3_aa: CASTKGQGAHQPQHF
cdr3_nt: TGTGCCAGCACCAAGGGACAGGGGGCTCATCAGCCCCAGCATTTT

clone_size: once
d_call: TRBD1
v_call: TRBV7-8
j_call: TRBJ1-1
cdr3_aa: CASSFLGQGGTEAFF
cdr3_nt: TGTGCCAGCAGCTTCCTGGGACAGGGGGGCACTGAAGCTTTCTTT

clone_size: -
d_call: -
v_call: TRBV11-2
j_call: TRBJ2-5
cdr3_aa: CASSLVGDRGETQYF
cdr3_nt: TGTGCCAGCAGCTTAGTGGGAGACAGAGGAGAGACCCAGTACTTC

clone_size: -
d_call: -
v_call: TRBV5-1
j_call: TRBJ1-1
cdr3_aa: CASSLDRAGLQNTEAFF
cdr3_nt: TGCGCCAGCAGCTTGGATCGAGCGGGACTCCAGAACACTGAAGCTTTCTTT

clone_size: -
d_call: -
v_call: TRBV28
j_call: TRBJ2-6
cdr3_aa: CASSVRGPNPNGANVLTF
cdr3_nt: TGTGCCAGCAGTGTCCGGGGCCCAAACCCTAATGGGGCCAACGTCCTGACTTTC

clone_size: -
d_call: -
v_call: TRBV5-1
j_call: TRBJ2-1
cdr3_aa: CASSLVGGSRNEQFF
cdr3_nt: TGCGCCAGCAGCTTGGTAGGGGGGAGCAGAAATGAGCAGTTCTTC

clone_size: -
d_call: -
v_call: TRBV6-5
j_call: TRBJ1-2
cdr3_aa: CASSYSAGYGYTF
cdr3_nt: TGTGCCAGCAGTTACTCGGCAGGCTATGGCTACACCTTC

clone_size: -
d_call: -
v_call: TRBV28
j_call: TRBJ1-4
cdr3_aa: CASSLQPTGITNEKLFF
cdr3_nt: TGTGCCAGCAGTCTCCAGCCCACAGGGATAACTAATGAAAAACTGTTTTTT

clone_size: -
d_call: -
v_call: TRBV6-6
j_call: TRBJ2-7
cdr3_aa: CASSGRIYEQYF
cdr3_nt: TGTGCCAGCAGCGGCAGGATCTACGAGCAGTACTTC

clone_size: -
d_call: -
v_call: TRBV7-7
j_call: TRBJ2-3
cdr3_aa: CASSLGFTDTQYF
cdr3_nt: TGTGCTAGCAGTCTGGGCTTCACAGATACGCAGTATTTT

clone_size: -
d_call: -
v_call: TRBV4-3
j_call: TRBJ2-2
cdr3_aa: CASSQEFGAQGGELFF
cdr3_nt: TGCGCCAGCAGCCAAGAATTTGGGGCGCAGGGCGGGGAGCTGTTTTTT

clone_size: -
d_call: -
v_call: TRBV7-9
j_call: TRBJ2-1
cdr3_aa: CASSLEGGEQFF
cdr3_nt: TGTGCCAGCAGCTTAGAAGGGGGAGAGCAGTTCTTC

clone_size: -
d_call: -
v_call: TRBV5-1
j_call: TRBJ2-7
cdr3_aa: CASSLNLGSYEQYF
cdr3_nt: TGCGCCAGCAGCTTGAATTTAGGATCTTACGAGCAGTACTTC

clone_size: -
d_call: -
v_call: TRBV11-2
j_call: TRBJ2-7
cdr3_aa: CASSPTAGHRYEQYF
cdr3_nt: TGTGCCAGCAGCCCCACCGCGGGCCACCGCTACGAGCAGTACTTC

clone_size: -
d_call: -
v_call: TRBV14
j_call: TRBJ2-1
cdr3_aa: CASSLGGVEQFF
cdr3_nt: TGTGCCAGCAGCCTTGGCGGTGTTGAGCAGTTCTTC

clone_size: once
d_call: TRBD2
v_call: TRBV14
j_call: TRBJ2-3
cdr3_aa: CASSQTSGNTDTQYF
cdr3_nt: TGTGCCAGCAGCCAGACTAGCGGGAACACAGATACGCAGTATTTT

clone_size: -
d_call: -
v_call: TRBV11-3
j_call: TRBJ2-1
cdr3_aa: CASSPPGVYNEQFF
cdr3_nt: TGTGCCAGCAGCCCCCCCGGGGTATACAATGAGCAGTTCTTC

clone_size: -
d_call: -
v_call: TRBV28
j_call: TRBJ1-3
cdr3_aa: CASSPGRGNGNTIYF
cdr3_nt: TGTGCCAGCAGTCCCGGTAGGGGGAACGGAAACACCATATATTTT